This passage covers 12 T cell receptor beta chains from one sample sequenced in a study of Graves' ophthalmopathy and Graves' hyperthyroidism. RNA transcripts were the template, and TCR beta CDR3 regions were amplified from them. First-round RT-PCR employed HTBI primers, with a second-round multiplex PCR after it. TCRdb passed the multiplex PCR reads through MiXCR, listing each CDR3 protein once. The sample has 170,000 or so distinct CDR3 sequences, roughly two fifths seen once. What was sequenced was peripheral blood. The receptors were sampled from a man aged 30-40 years with Graves' ophthalmopathy.

This clonotype was observed a handful of times. This rearrangement joins TRBV6-1 to TRBJ2-7, with TRBD1 as a possible D gene (5 bases). The CDR3 contains 15 residues. Germline CDR1 MNHNS, CDR2 SASEGT. Trimming removed 7 bases from V and 3 bases from J, with 19 bases in between. CDR3 residues: CASTHATPDSYEQYF. The CDR3 nucleotides read TGTGCCAGCACCCATGCCACCCCAGACAGCTACGAGCAGTACTTC.

This clonotype has ten or more counts. V is TRBV20-1 and J is TRBJ1-6, with a tentative D call TRBD1 (5 bases). This CDR3 comprises 14 residues. The V end was cut by 0 bases, the J end by 5 bases, with 8 bases between. Looked up from germline, CDR1 is DFQATT and CDR2 is SNEGSKA (reference sequence). Written as DNA, the CDR3 is TGCAGTGCTAGAGATTCAGGGAATAATTCACCCCTCCACTTT. Translating gives CSARDSGNNSPLHF.

V is TRBV7-8 and J is TRBJ2-7; D possibly uses TRBD1 or TRBD2 (5 bases each). The V and J ends lost 4 bases and 2 bases respectively, with 18 bases between them. The CDR3 is 16 residues long. CDR1 SGHVS and CDR2 FQNEAQ come from the germline V gene. As DNA, the CDR3 is TGTGCCAGCAGCTCACTAGGCAGGGCCCCTCCCTACGAGCAGTACTTC. This sequence encodes CASSSLGRAPPYEQYF.

This clonotype was counted many times. CDR3 bases: TGTGCCAGCAGTTTAGGGGTGGGACAGGTCACCGAGACCCAGTACTTC. Encoded protein: CASSLGVGQVTETQYF. The chain couples TRBV12-3 or TRBV12-4 to TRBJ2-5, with TRBD1 matching over 8 bases. The CDR3 is made up of 16 amino acids. With 1 base clipped from V and 5 bases from J, the junction kept 9 bases outside the gene matches.

V usage is TRBV12-5 and J usage is TRBJ2-2; D gene ambiguous. CDR3 length: 12 amino acids. The ends were cut back, 6 bases at V and 4 bases at J, with 6 bases in the middle. Germline V gene sequence: CDR1 LGHNT, CDR2 FRNRAP. The CDR3 DNA reads as TGTGCTAGTGGCCGTCCCACCGGGGAGCTGTTTTTT. It specifies CASGRPTGELFF.

J is TRBJ2-5 and V is TRBV7-2; D gene ambiguous. The CDR3 sequence is 12 residues long. Trimming cost V 3 bases and J 4 bases, with 6 bases left between them. Germline CDR1 SGHTA, CDR2 FQGNSA. CDR3 DNA: TGTGCCAGCAGCTTGCCTTCAGAGACCCAGTACTTC. Protein product: CASSLPSETQYF.

This chain joins TRBV27 and TRBJ2-5; D call uncertain. Deletions cut 5 bases from V and 4 bases from J, with 14 bases between. CDR1 and CDR2 (germline): MNHEY, SMNVEV (reference sequence). CDR3 length: 14 amino acids. The DNA for the CDR3 is TGTGCCAGCAGTAGCATAGGGTCTGGAGAGACCCAGTACTTC. It yields the protein CASSSIGSGETQYF.

The chain carries TRBV7-2 and TRBJ1-1; TRBD1 might be the D (6 bases). The CDR3 runs to 14 residues. Germline CDR1 and CDR2: SGHTA and FQGNSA. The germline V and J ends were trimmed by 5 bases and 0 bases, with 10 bases remaining between them. The CDR3 reads CASSATGMNTEAFF. CDR3 DNA: TGTGCCAGCAGCGCGACAGGTATGAACACTGAAGCTTTCTTT.

This chain links TRBV4-2 with TRBJ2-7; D may match TRBD1 or TRBD2 (5 bases each). Trimming took 3 bases from V and 4 from J, leaving 13 bases between them. Per germline, CDR1 LGHNA and CDR2 YNFKEQ. This CDR3 has 14 amino acids. CDR3 region: CASSHEGQGYEQYF. In nucleotides, the CDR3 is TGTGCCAGCAGCCATGAGGGCCAGGGATACGAGCAGTACTTC.

A few counts support this clonotype. V is TRBV20-1 and J is TRBJ1-5; D call uncertain. Trimming took 2 bases from V and 4 from J, leaving 9 bases between them. Germline V gene data show CDR1 as DFQATT and CDR2 as SNEGSKA (reference sequence). The CDR3 is 13 amino acids. CDR3 protein: CSARSEVNQPQHF. The CDR3 DNA reads TGCAGTGCTAGATCGGAGGTGAATCAGCCCCAGCATTTT.

This clonotype occurred many times. This chain uses TRBV10-3 with TRBJ2-7; 10 bases map to TRBD2. Germline assignment: CDR1 ENHRY and CDR2 SYGVKD. With V trimmed by 10 bases and J by 0 bases, 12 bases remained unmatched. The CDR3 sequence is 16 residues long. CDR3 residues: CATIRGLAVLSYEQYF. The CDR3 region has the DNA TGTGCCACGATCAGAGGACTAGCGGTCCTCTCCTACGAGCAGTACTTC.

The chain employs TRBV12-3 or TRBV12-4 and TRBJ1-2, with D hard to call. V was pared by 7 bases and J by 4 bases, with 19 bases between. The CDR3 is 15 amino acids. DNA for the CDR3: TGTGCCAGCACCTTTTCCCCGGACGGGTCCTATGGCTACACCTTC. It is translated as CASTFSPDGSYGYTF.